A selection of T cell receptor beta chains follows, all from one sample in a study of blood T cell repertoires in COVID-19. Sequenced by immunoSEQ multiplex PCR; TCRdb stores in-frame clones only, minus some. The profile shows some 490,000 clones, roughly 85% of them singletons. Sequenced: peripheral blood. The receptor source for this set is a human donor in a cohort sampled during active COVID-19. The CDR3 runs from the conserved cysteine through the conserved F or W. The D gene is left open where the match is weak. A row's size may be missing; if present it is once, few, many or a size class.

TRBJ2-7 | 18 | TRBV28 | TRBD2 | NA | CASISGGTSARWSYEQYF | TGTGCCAGCATCTCAGGAGGGACTAGCGCTAGATGGTCCTACGAGCAGTACTTC
TRBJ1-5 | 13 | TRBV19 | NA | NA | CASSRGFRQPQHF | TGTGCCAGTAGCCGAGGGTTTAGACAGCCCCAGCATTTT
TRBJ2-7 | 15 | TRBV18 | TRBD2 | NA | CASSPPGLGNYEQYF | TGTGCCAGCTCACCACCGGGACTAGGAAACTACGAGCAGTACTTC
TRBJ2-4 | 18 | TRBV28 | TRBD2 | once | CASSRGTSGRSAKNIQYF | TGTGCCAGCAGTCGGGGGACTAGCGGGAGAAGTGCCAAAAACATTCAGTACTTC
TRBJ2-7 | 14 | TRBV28 | TRBD2 | NA | CASNLAGESYEQYF | TGTGCCAGCAACCTAGCGGGGGAATCCTACGAGCAGTACTTC
TRBJ2-7 | 13 | TRBV2 | TRBD2 | NA | CASSRLAAYEQYF | TGTGCCAGCAGTAGACTAGCCGCCTACGAGCAGTACTTC
TRBJ1-2 | 12 | TRBV14 | NA | NA | CASSPTGYGYTF | TGTGCCAGCAGCCCCACAGGGTATGGCTACACCTTC
TRBJ1-1 | 13 | TRBV7-9 | NA | NA | CASSLLPDTEAFF | TGTGCCAGCAGCTTACTTCCGGACACTGAAGCTTTCTTT
TRBJ1-1 | 16 | TRBV27 | TRBD1 | NA | CASSAVGQGVRTEAFF | TGTGCCAGCAGTGCCGTGGGACAGGGAGTGAGAACTGAAGCTTTCTTT
TRBJ2-7 | 17 | TRBV28 | TRBD2 | NA | CASSLPPAGDGSYEQYF | TGTGCCAGCAGTTTGCCACCAGCGGGAGACGGCTCCTACGAGCAGTACTTC
TRBJ2-2 | 16 | TRBV7-2 | TRBD2 | once | CASSLRAGPSPGELFF | TGTGCCAGCAGCTTACGAGCGGGACCATCCCCCGGGGAGCTGTTTTTT
TRBJ2-7 | 16 | TRBV5-4 | NA | NA | CASSLNPDRFVYEQYF | TGTGCCAGCAGCCTCAACCCTGACAGGTTTGTCTACGAGCAGTACTTC
TRBJ2-1 | 14 | TRBV5-1 | TRBD1 | NA | CASSSGQNYNEQFF | TGCGCCAGCAGCTCGGGACAGAACTACAATGAGCAGTTCTTC
TRBJ2-7 | 14 | TRBV7-2 | NA | NA | CASSLELWEVEQYF | TGTGCCAGCAGCTTAGAACTTTGGGAGGTAGAGCAGTACTTC
TRBJ2-7 | 13 | TRBV30 | NA | NA | CAWSASSSYEQYF | TGTGCCTGGAGCGCATCGAGCTCCTACGAGCAGTACTTC
TRBJ1-1 | 15 | TRBV10-1 | TRBD1 | NA | CASSETGTGNTEAFF | TGCGCCAGCAGTGAAACCGGGACAGGGAACACTGAAGCTTTCTTT
TRBJ1-2 | 15 | TRBV4-2 | TRBD1 | NA | CASSQVQGGFYGYTF | TGTGCCAGCAGCCAAGTGCAGGGGGGTTTCTATGGCTACACCTTC
TRBJ1-4 | 16 | TRBV6-5 | TRBD1 | NA | CASSYSLRTGVEKLFF | TGTGCCAGCAGTTACAGTCTCCGGACAGGTGTTGAAAAACTGTTTTTT
TRBJ1-2 | 14 | TRBV18 | NA | NA | CASSPTNINYGYTF | TGTGCCAGCTCACCCACTAACATTAATTATGGCTACACCTTC
TRBJ2-1 | 15 | TRBV7-2 | NA | NA | CASSLAIGSYNEQFF | TGTGCCAGCAGCTTAGCGATCGGCTCCTACAATGAGCAGTTCTTC
TRBJ1-1 | 13 | TRBV7-2 | NA | NA | CASSLDTNTEAFF | TGTGCCAGCAGCCTAGACACGAACACTGAAGCTTTCTTT
TRBJ1-5 | 14 | TRBV7-2 | NA | NA | CASGPGNTGLAQHF | TGTGCCAGCGGCCCCGGAAATACAGGGCTAGCCCAGCATTTT
TRBJ2-5 | 14 | TRBV20-1 | TRBD2 | NA | CSASLGGSGETQYF | TGCAGTGCTAGTTTGGGCGGGAGCGGGGAGACCCAGTACTTC
TRBJ2-6 | 13 | TRBV18 | NA | few | CASSLPGANVLTF | TGTGCCAGCTCCCTACCTGGGGCCAACGTCCTGACTTTC
TRBJ2-3 | 15 | TRBV2 | NA | NA | CASSDLRSSTDTQYF | TGTGCCAGCAGTGACTTGCGGTCTAGCACAGATACGCAGTATTTT
TRBJ1-2 | 13 | TRBV19 | TRBD1 | once | CASSRTGVDGYTF | TGTGCCAGTAGTCGGACAGGGGTTGATGGCTACACCTTC
TRBJ2-1 | 16 | TRBV5-4 | TRBD2 | NA | CASSLTSGYYYNEQFF | TGTGCCAGCAGCTTGACTAGCGGGTACTACTACAATGAGCAGTTCTTC
TRBJ2-1 | 14 | TRBV19 | NA | NA | CASSGLGGPFEQFF | TGTGCCAGTAGTGGCCTTGGAGGGCCTTTTGAGCAGTTCTTC
TRBJ2-2 | 15 | TRBV5-1 | NA | NA | CASSGASANTGELFF | TGCGCCAGCAGCGGCGCTAGCGCAAACACCGGGGAGCTGTTTTTT
TRBJ2-3 | 15 | TRBV10-3 | NA | NA | CAIEETGFGTDTQYF | TGTGCCATCGAAGAGACAGGATTTGGCACAGATACGCAGTATTTT
TRBJ2-2 | 14 | TRBV4-3 | NA | NA | CASSQVSDTGELFF | TGCGCCAGCAGCCAAGTGTCGGACACCGGGGAGCTGTTTTTT
TRBJ2-7 | 15 | TRBV28 | NA | NA | CASRTPADFSYEQYF | TGTGCCAGCAGAACCCCTGCTGACTTCTCCTACGAGCAGTACTTC
TRBJ2-1 | 15 | TRBV6-5 | TRBD2 | NA | CASILTSGPYNEQFF | TGTGCCAGCATCCTTACTAGCGGGCCTTACAATGAGCAGTTCTTC
TRBJ2-3 | 17 | TRBV7-2 | TRBD2 | NA | CASLATSGRSSTDTQYF | TGTGCCAGCCTCGCGACTAGCGGGAGGTCTAGCACAGATACGCAGTATTTT
TRBJ2-3 | 13 | TRBV5-1 | TRBD2 | NA | CASLGLGTDTQYF | TGCGCCAGTCTTGGACTAGGCACAGATACGCAGTATTTT
TRBJ2-5 | 18 | TRBV6-2/TRBV6-3 | TRBD2 | NA | CASSYSETSGNYQETQYF | TGTGCCAGCAGTTACTCCGAAACTAGCGGTAATTACCAAGAGACCCAGTACTTC
TRBJ2-7 | 18 | TRBV19 | TRBD1 | NA | CASSLRTGSLVRLSEQYF | TGTGCCAGTAGTCTCAGGACAGGGTCACTCGTACGACTTAGTGAGCAGTACTTC
TRBJ2-5 | 15 | TRBV11-3 | TRBD1 | NA | CASSSGTGGRETQYF | TGTGCCAGCAGCTCCGGGACAGGGGGCAGGGAGACCCAGTACTTC
TRBJ2-2 | 16 | TRBV9 | NA | NA | CASSVQGLVNTGELFF | TGTGCCAGCAGCGTACAGGGACTGGTGAATACCGGGGAGCTGTTTTTT
TRBJ2-3 | 15 | TRBV4-1 | TRBD1 | NA | CASSQVEGARDTQYF | TGCGCCAGCAGCCAAGTTGAGGGGGCGCGAGATACGCAGTATTTT
TRBJ2-7 | 18 | TRBV3-1/TRBV3-2 | NA | NA | CASSQDVGDPGATYEQYF | TGTGCCAGCAGCCAAGATGTCGGAGATCCGGGAGCGACTTACGAGCAGTACTTC
TRBJ1-1 | 13 | TRBV14 | NA | NA | CASSQERITEAFF | TGTGCCAGCAGCCAAGAGAGGATCACTGAAGCTTTCTTT
TRBJ2-2 | 15 | TRBV7-4 | NA | few | CASSLEVLGGGELFF | TGTGCCAGCAGCTTAGAGGTGCTAGGGGGCGGGGAGCTGTTTTTT
TRBJ1-5 | 13 | TRBV7-2 | NA | NA | CASSLRGNQPQHF | TGTGCCAGCAGCTTACGAGGCAATCAGCCCCAGCATTTT
TRBJ1-2 | 18 | TRBV2 | NA | NA | CASSEARTQGPVNYGYTF | TGTGCCAGCAGTGAAGCGAGGACTCAGGGGCCTGTTAACTATGGCTACACCTTC
TRBJ1-1 | 14 | TRBV2 | NA | NA | CASSGQGGNTEAFF | TGTGCCAGCAGTGGGCAGGGAGGGAACACTGAAGCTTTCTTT
TRBJ1-1 | 14 | TRBV2 | TRBD1 | NA | CASSEGQGWAEAFF | TGTGCCAGCAGCGAGGGACAGGGGTGGGCTGAAGCTTTCTTT
TRBJ2-7 | 16 | TRBV5-5 | NA | few | CASSLFPGTNSYEQYF | TGTGCCAGCAGCTTATTCCCCGGGACAAACTCCTACGAGCAGTACTTC
TRBJ2-5 | 15 | TRBV7-2 | NA | NA | CASSKGLPYQETQYF | TGTGCCAGCAGCAAGGGACTGCCGTACCAAGAGACCCAGTACTTC
TRBJ1-1 | 14 | TRBV28 | NA | NA | CASNDRGLNTEAFF | TGTGCCAGCAATGACCGGGGGTTAAACACTGAAGCTTTCTTT
TRBJ2-2 | 16 | TRBV5-5 | TRBD2 | NA | CASSPREGSNTGELFF | TGTGCCAGCAGCCCCCGGGAGGGGTCGAACACCGGGGAGCTGTTTTTT